Following are 25 T cell receptor beta chains from one sample sequenced in a study of cytomegalovirus exposure and HLA in healthy donors. Primers for the PCR totalled 60 Vbeta and 13 Jbeta. Sequencing used immunoSEQ multiplex PCR; TCRdb keeps in-frame clones, though not all of them. The sample lists about 110,000 clones; under 85% were seen once. The specimen was PBMCs. The receptors were gathered from a male donor in good health and CMV-seronegative.

The rearrangement links TRBV6-5 to TRBJ2-2, with TRBD2 as a possible D gene (6 bases). Germline V CDR1 and CDR2: MNHEY, SVGAGI. CDR3 length: 14 residues. V lost 5 bases to trimming and J lost 8 bases, with 15 bases between them. CDR3 sequence: CASSRELPFGELFF. The DNA of the CDR3 is TGTGCCAGCAGTCGGGAGCTTCCTTTTGGGGAGCTGTTTTTT.

This chain links TRBV7-9 with TRBJ2-7, with TRBD1 matching 8 bases. CDR3 length: 15 amino acids. Germline V gives CDR1 SEHNR, CDR2 FQNEAQ (reference sequence). V lost 5 bases to trimming and J lost 4 bases; unmatched junction nucleotides: 10. The CDR3 region is CASSTDRAVTYEQYF. The CDR3, as DNA: TGTGCCAGCAGCACGGACAGGGCCGTGACGTACGAGCAGTACTTC.

This chain uses TRBV30 with TRBJ2-1, with unresolved D. Germline V lookup: CDR1 GTSNPN, CDR2 SVGIG (reference sequence). The V and J ends lost 4 bases and 1 base respectively, with 14 bases between them. The CDR3 loop spans 15 amino acids. In nucleotides, the CDR3 is TGTGCCTGGACCCCCCACTACACATCCTACAATGAGCAGTTCTTC. The encoded protein is CAWTPHYTSYNEQFF.

The chain recombines TRBV29-1 with TRBJ2-1; D is ambiguous. The germline CDR1 and CDR2 sequences are SQVTM and ANQGSEA. The CDR3 is made up of 14 amino acids. V lost 8 bases and J 1 base, leaving 15 bases between the germline ends. CDR3 in DNA: TGCAGCTCCCGGTCCGGGTGGTCCTACAATGAGCAGTTCTTC. This sequence encodes CSSRSGWSYNEQFF.

CDR3 in amino acids: CAWSGGGEQYF. The CDR3 bases are TGTGCCTGGAGTGGAGGGGGCGAGCAGTACTTC. The gene calls are TRBV30 and TRBJ2-5, with D maybe TRBD1 (6 bases). Judging by the DNA end, TRBJ2-7 fits better; the J call may be wrong. This CDR3 region has 11 residues. Per the germline V gene, CDR1 is GTSNPN and CDR2 is SVGIG (reference sequence).

This clone has just a few counts. The rearrangement uses TRBV19 and TRBJ1-1; 8 bases are shared with TRBD1. The germline V gene encodes CDR1 LNHDA and CDR2 SQIVND (reference sequence). The CDR3 sequence is 14 residues long. Unmatched junction bases numbered 7, after V lost 5 bases and J lost 5 bases. The CDR3 region is CASSPRTGSTEAFF. CDR3 coding DNA: TGTGCCAGTAGTCCAAGGACAGGGAGTACTGAAGCTTTCTTT.

The chain employs TRBV30 and TRBJ1-2; 9 positions agree with TRBD1. The ends lost 4 bases at V and 8 bases at J; junction bases unmatched: 11. This CDR3 spans 14 amino acids. The V gene's germline CDR1 is GTSNPN and CDR2 SVGIG (reference sequence). The CDR3 DNA sequence: TGTGCCTGGAATCGCGACAGGGGGGGGAAAGGCTACACCTTC. Protein sequence: CAWNRDRGGKGYTF.

The CDR3 DNA sequence: TGTGCCAGCCAGGGGGATGGGGGCCCTGAAGCTTTCTTT. Its translation: CASQGDGGPEAFF. The chain uses TRBV2 and TRBJ1-1, with 7 positions matching TRBD1. Trimming at V came to 8 bases and at J to 6 bases, leaving 9 bases not matched to a gene. This CDR3 region has 13 residues. Germline V gene lookup returns CDR1 SNHLY and CDR2 FYNNEI.

This clone occurred a few times. The V and J genes are TRBV7-9 and TRBJ1-4, with a weak D call TRBD1 (6 bases). V was shortened by 5 bases and J by 3 bases, with 13 bases between the two germline ends. The V gene's germline CDR1 is SEHNR and CDR2 FQNEAQ (reference sequence). The CDR3 is made up of 15 amino acids. CDR3 nucleotides: TGTGCCAGCAGCGTACAACAGGGCCCTAATGAAAAACTGTTTTTT. The encoded protein is CASSVQQGPNEKLFF.

The chain recombines TRBV9 with TRBJ1-3; D is unresolved. V was clipped by 0 bases and J by 3 bases, with 10 bases between them. The germline V gene encodes CDR1 SGDLS and CDR2 YYNGEE. The CDR3 loop spans 15 amino acids. This chain's CDR3 is CASSVDGGFGNTIYF. For the CDR3, the DNA is TGTGCCAGCAGCGTAGATGGAGGGTTTGGAAACACCATATATTTT.

This clone has just a few counts. The chain has TRBV5-6 and TRBJ1-5, with D possibly being TRBD1 (5 bases). Per germline, CDR1 SGHDT and CDR2 YYEEEE. The germline V and J ends were trimmed by 0 bases and 4 bases, with 14 bases remaining between them. This CDR3 region has 16 residues. Here the CDR3 DNA reads TGTGCCAGCAGCTTGGGGGGTAGGGGCAGAAATCAGCCCCAGCATTTT. As protein: CASSLGGRGRNQPQHF. Together with reference TRBV5-6 and TRBJ1-5, the CDR3 gives the full variable domain: DAGVTQSPTHLIKTRGQQVTLRCSPKSGHDTVSWYQQALGQGPQFIFQYYEEEERQRGNFPDRFSGHQFPNYSSELNVNALLLGDSALYLCASSLGGRGRNQPQHFGDGTRLSIL.

This clone was seen a single time. The V gene is TRBV4-1, the J gene TRBJ2-1; no clear D gene. The length of the CDR3 is 15 residues. Trimming removed 3 bases from V and 5 bases from J, with 14 bases in between. From germline, CDR1 is MGHRA and CDR2 YSYEKL. The CDR3 DNA follows: TGCGCCAGCAGCCAGCTGGGCCTCACCCACAATGAGCAGTTCTTC. It translates to CASSQLGLTHNEQFF.

The chain joins TRBV30 to TRBJ1-3; D is unresolved. The CDR3 is 11 residues long. Germline V gene sequence: CDR1 GTSNPN, CDR2 SVGIG (reference sequence). Between the trimmed V and J ends, which lost 4 bases and 2 bases, there was a span of 3 bases. This CDR3 is CAWNTGNTIYF. CDR3 nucleotide sequence: TGTGCCTGGAATACTGGAAACACCATATATTTT.

The V gene is TRBV19, the J gene TRBJ1-4; 8 bases fit TRBD1. CDR1 is LNHDA, CDR2 SQIVND, per germline (reference sequence). The trim removed 3 bases at V and 5 bases at J, leaving 8 bases unmatched. The CDR3 consists of 16 residues. CDR3 coding DNA: TGTGCCAGTAGTATCGACAGGGGTAGGAGAAATGAAAAACTGTTTTTT. This gives the protein CASSIDRGRRNEKLFF.

This chain joins TRBV5-1 and TRBJ2-1; 9 bases align to TRBD2. CDR3 length: 15 residues. Losses at the gene ends were 1 base for V and 6 bases for J; bases not matched to a gene: 5. Per germline, CDR1 SGHRS and CDR2 YFSETQ. Written as DNA, the CDR3 is TGCGCCAGCAGCTTGAAAGCGGGAGGTTCCAATGAGCAGTTCTTC. Translated: CASSLKAGGSNEQFF.

This chain links TRBV15 with TRBJ2-1; TRBD1 might be the D (6 bases). Germline V gene sequence: CDR1 LNHNV, CDR2 YYDKDF (reference sequence). Trimming shortened V by 1 base and J by 9 bases, and 10 bases separated the two germline ends. This CDR3 is built from 13 residues. The CDR3 loop is CATSRGGTIEQFF. The CDR3 nucleotides read TGTGCCACCAGCAGAGGAGGGACAATTGAGCAGTTCTTC.

J is TRBJ1-3 and V is TRBV5-1; D uncertain. The V gene's germline CDR1 is SGHRS and CDR2 YFSETQ. The V and J ends lost 4 bases and 0 bases respectively, with 14 bases between them. The CDR3 runs to 16 residues. CDR3: CASSDPGTTSGNTIYF. The CDR3 bases are TGCGCCAGCAGCGATCCGGGAACTACCTCTGGAAACACCATATATTTT.

The chain has TRBV29-1 and TRBJ1-4, with a possible D match to TRBD1 (6 bases). The CDR3 totals 13 residues. Looked up from germline, CDR1 is SQVTM and CDR2 is ANQGSEA. Between the trimmed V and J ends, which lost 4 bases and 4 bases, there was a span of 10 bases. CDR3 sequence: CSVAGGNNEKLFF. CDR3 coding DNA: TGCAGCGTTGCGGGGGGCAATAATGAAAAACTGTTTTTT. The complete variable domain, with remaining parts taken from reference TRBV29-1 and TRBJ1-4, reads SAVISQKPSRDICQRGTSLTIQCQVDSQVTMMFWYRQQPGQSLTLIATANQGSEATYESGFVIDKFPISRPNLTFSTLTVSNMSPEDSSIYLCSVAGGNNEKLFFGSGTQLSVL.

The chain joins TRBV4-2 to TRBJ2-1; 7 bases match TRBD1. The CDR3 runs 16 residues. V shed 0 bases and J 5 bases; nucleotides not matched to a gene: 7. Germline loops: CDR1 LGHNA, CDR2 YNFKEQ. The CDR3 reads CASSQDKGANNNEQFF. In DNA, the CDR3 is TGTGCCAGCAGCCAAGATAAGGGGGCTAATAACAATGAGCAGTTCTTC.

The chain carries TRBV30 and TRBJ2-5; D is unclear. The CDR3 contains 11 residues. Looked up from germline, CDR1 is GTSNPN and CDR2 is SVGIG (reference sequence). V lost 0 bases to trimming and J lost 6 bases, with 5 bases between them. The CDR3 loop reads CAWSVEKTQYF. For the CDR3, the DNA is TGTGCCTGGAGTGTAGAGAAGACCCAGTACTTC.

Written as DNA, the CDR3 is TGTGCCAGCATACCTGGACAGACCTCTGGAAACACCATATATTTT. Translated, it gives CASIPGQTSGNTIYF. This sequence joins TRBV6-4 and TRBJ1-3, with a possible D match to TRBD1 (6 bases). The germline CDR1 and CDR2 sequences are MRHNA and SNTAGT. There are 15 residues in the CDR3. Trimming removed 7 bases at V and 0 bases at J, with 13 bases between.

This clone was counted a few times. The chain joins TRBV5-6 to TRBJ2-7; D unresolved. CDR1 is SGHDT and CDR2 is YYEEEE in the germline V gene. Trimming stripped 3 bases from V and 7 bases from J, with 8 bases between. This CDR3 is built from 11 residues. CDR3 sequence reads: CASSSGVEQYF. Here the CDR3 DNA reads TGTGCCAGCAGCTCCGGAGTTGAGCAGTACTTC.

The chain employs TRBV27 and TRBJ2-6; no reliable D call. This CDR3 is built from 15 residues. In germline, CDR1 is MNHEY, CDR2 SMNVEV (reference sequence). V was clipped by 6 bases and J by 4 bases, with 13 bases between them. The CDR3 spells CASRRPTSGANVLTF. Here the CDR3 DNA reads TGTGCCAGCAGGCGGCCCACGAGCGGGGCCAACGTCCTGACTTTC.

The V and J genes are TRBV27 and TRBJ1-2; the D gene is possibly TRBD1 (6 bases). The germline V gene has CDR1 MNHEY and CDR2 SMNVEV (reference sequence). The CDR3 covers 15 residues. V was pared by 6 bases and J by 0 bases, with 14 bases between. CDR3 nucleotide sequence: TGTGCCAGCAGGATTGGGGACAACTCTAACTATGGCTACACCTTC. Translated, it gives CASRIGDNSNYGYTF.

This sequence joins TRBV7-3 and TRBJ2-2; unclear D gene. CDR3 length: 15 amino acids. Per the germline V gene, CDR1 is SGHTA and CDR2 is FQGTGA. V lost 5 bases and J lost 0, with 10 bases in between. CDR3 bases: TGTGCCAGCAGCCTCCTCCCGGCGAACACCGGGGAGCTGTTTTTT. The encoded protein is CASSLLPANTGELFF.